The rows below give T cell receptor beta chains drawn from one sample of a study of T cells in localized non-small cell lung cancer. The protocol was immunoSEQ multiplex PCR, while the TCRdb copy is restricted to in-frame clones and leaves out a portion. The table lists about 41,000 clones, roughly 86% of them singletons. Specimen: peripheral blood, collected before any cancer treatment. The receptors originated from a woman aged 18-49 years with stage III lung adenocarcinoma. Both conserved end residues are part of each CDR3. A D gene is named only where the DNA matches it firmly. The size of a clone is reported for some rows only, either as once, few or many, or as a class for expanded clones.

j_gene | v_gene | d_gene | abundance | len | CDR3nt | CDR3aa
TRBJ2-1 | TRBV5-6 | - | - | 12 | TGTGCCAGCAGCTTGGCGTGGTATGAGCAGTTCTTC | CASSLAWYEQFF
TRBJ2-7 | TRBV5-1 | TRBD1 | - | 15 | TGCGCCAGCAGCACGGGACAGTTGTCCTCCTACGAGCAGTACTTC | CASSTGQLSSYEQYF
TRBJ1-1 | TRBV29-1 | - | - | 11 | TGCAGCGTTGAGAGGGGGGCTGAAGCTTTCTTT | CSVERGAEAFF
TRBJ2-3 | TRBV5-1 | TRBD2 | once | 16 | TGCGCCAGCAGCTGGGGAGCGGGGGGGCCCGCAGATACGCAGTATTTT | CASSWGAGGPADTQYF
TRBJ2-3 | TRBV19 | TRBD1 | - | 15 | TGTGCCAGTAGTGCTCCAGGGGGCTCCCCAGATACGCAGTATTTT | CASSAPGGSPDTQYF
TRBJ1-6 | TRBV19 | TRBD1 | - | 15 | TGTGCCAGTAGCCCCGGACAGGGGGGGTGGTCACCCCTCCACTTT | CASSPGQGGWSPLHF
TRBJ1-5 | TRBV13 | - | - | 14 | TGTGCCAGCAGCTTAGGGGGAGGGGATCAGCCCCAGCATTTT | CASSLGGGDQPQHF
TRBJ2-1 | TRBV5-1 | - | - | 19 | TGCGCCAGCAGCTTGACTTACAGCCGGGACGATGAGGCCCTATACGAGCAGTTCTTC | CASSLTYSRDDEALYEQFF
TRBJ1-2 | TRBV2 | TRBD1 | once | 14 | TGTGCCAGCACGGCGGGACAGGGAGTTGTTGGCTACACCTTC | CASTAGQGVVGYTF
TRBJ1-5 | TRBV12-5 | TRBD1 | - | 15 | TGTGCTAGTGGTGAAGGGACAGGGGTATATCAGCCCCAGCATTTT | CASGEGTGVYQPQHF
TRBJ1-1 | TRBV6-1 | - | - | 11 | TGTGCCAGCAGTGGAGGATCTGAAGCTTTCTTT | CASSGGSEAFF
TRBJ2-7 | TRBV5-1 | TRBD2 | - | 17 | TGCGCCAGCAGCTTGCGCGAGACTAGCGGGGAAACCTACGAGCAGTACTTC | CASSLRETSGETYEQYF
TRBJ2-3 | TRBV7-2 | TRBD2 | once | 17 | TGTGCCAGCAGCCCCCGACTAGCGGGGGGGCGAGGGGATACGCAGTATTTT | CASSPRLAGGRGDTQYF
TRBJ1-2 | TRBV6-5 | TRBD1 | - | 14 | TGTGCCAGCAGGAGACAGGGGCTCTCATATGGCTACACCTTC | CASRRQGLSYGYTF
TRBJ1-3 | TRBV18 | TRBD1 | - | 14 | TGTGCCAGCTCACCGGGGACAAACAGGGGCGCCCCATATTTT | CASSPGTNRGAPYF
TRBJ1-6 | TRBV18 | - | - | 12 | TGTGCCAGCTCGTATGATAATTCACCCCTCCACTTT | CASSYDNSPLHF
TRBJ2-5 | TRBV7-9 | TRBD1 | once | 15 | TGTGCCAGCAGCTTAGGAGGGGGCGGCCGGGAGACCCAGTACTTC | CASSLGGGGRETQYF
TRBJ2-1 | TRBV5-4 | - | - | 15 | TGTGCCAGCAGCCCAGGTGTAGGGGTAGACAATGAGCAGTTCTTC | CASSPGVGVDNEQFF
TRBJ2-3 | TRBV5-8 | TRBD1 | - | 15 | TGTGCCAGCAGCAGGACCGGGACAGAGACAGATACGCAGTATTTT | CASSRTGTETDTQYF
TRBJ2-2 | TRBV19 | - | - | 14 | TGTGCCAGTAAGAGAGAATTAGGAACCGGGGAGCTGTTTTTT | CASKRELGTGELFF
TRBJ2-5 | TRBV10-1 | TRBD2 | - | 16 | TGCGCCAGCAGTGACTCGAGTAGCGGGGGTGGAGAGACCCAGTACTTC | CASSDSSSGGGETQYF
TRBJ1-3 | TRBV5-1 | - | - | 14 | TGCGCCAGCAGCCTCGACAATTCTGGAAACACCATATATTTT | CASSLDNSGNTIYF
TRBJ2-2 | TRBV6-1 | - | - | 14 | TGTGCCAGCAACCCCCGGGCGAACACCGGGGAGCTGTTTTTT | CASNPRANTGELFF
TRBJ2-7 | TRBV5-6 | - | - | 16 | TGTGCCAGCAGCTTGACCCGCCGCTCACAGGGTTACGAGCAGTACTTC | CASSLTRRSQGYEQYF
TRBJ1-2 | TRBV6-5 | - | - | 11 | TGTGCCAGCAGTTCGGTCTACGGCTACACCTTC | CASSSVYGYTF
TRBJ2-5 | TRBV5-4 | TRBD1 | - | 14 | TGTGCCAGCAGCCCCGGACAGGGACTGGAGACCCAGTACTTC | CASSPGQGLETQYF
TRBJ2-1 | TRBV5-4 | - | - | 15 | TGTGCCAGCAGCCTGGGGTCTAGCTCCTACAATGAGCAGTTCTTC | CASSLGSSSYNEQFF
TRBJ2-3 | TRBV14 | - | - | 15 | TGTGCCAGCAGCCAAGATCTGGGGGGCACAGATACGCAGTATTTT | CASSQDLGGTDTQYF
TRBJ2-7 | TRBV19 | - | few | 12 | TGTGCCAGTACCTCAGACGGCTACGAGCAGTACTTC | CASTSDGYEQYF
TRBJ1-6 | TRBV9 | - | - | 12 | TGTGCCAGCAGCCGACAGAATTCACCCCTCCACTTT | CASSRQNSPLHF
TRBJ2-7 | TRBV29-1 | - | - | 14 | TGCAGCGTTGAAGGCGGGCGTGGGACGTACGAGCAGTACTTC | CSVEGGRGTYEQYF
TRBJ2-7 | TRBV7-3 | TRBD2 | - | 14 | TGTGCCAGCAGCCAGGGACTAGGAATCTACGAGCAGTACTTC | CASSQGLGIYEQYF
TRBJ1-1 | TRBV29-1 | - | - | 13 | TGCAGCGCTTCCGGGACATCCTACACTGAAGCTTTCTTT | CSASGTSYTEAFF
TRBJ2-5 | TRBV6-6 | - | - | 12 | TGTGCCAGCACTGGTGGTTGGGAGACCCAGTACTTC | CASTGGWETQYF
TRBJ1-3 | TRBV6-6 | - | - | 13 | TGTGCCAGCCAGGAGCCATTGAGAAACACCATATATTTT | CASQEPLRNTIYF
TRBJ2-2 | TRBV12-5 | - | - | 14 | TGTGCTACCGGCGAACCGCCGAACACCGGGGAGCTGTTTTTT | CATGEPPNTGELFF
TRBJ1-6 | TRBV27 | - | - | 16 | TGTGCCAGCAGAGCCCTAGGAGGGAACGATAATTCACCCCTCCACTTT | CASRALGGNDNSPLHF
TRBJ2-7 | TRBV21-1 | - | - | 12 | TGTGCCAGCAGCAAAGTAGACTACGAGCAGTACTTC | CASSKVDYEQYF
TRBJ2-2 | TRBV7-7 | TRBD1 | - | 15 | TGTGCCAGCAGCCCTGACAGGGAGAACACCGGGGAGCTGTTTTTT | CASSPDRENTGELFF
TRBJ1-2 | TRBV12-5 | TRBD1 | - | 15 | TGTGCTAGTGGACACCGGGACAGGGCACGCTATGGCTACACCTTC | CASGHRDRARYGYTF
TRBJ2-7 | TRBV7-2 | TRBD1 | - | 16 | TGTGCCAGCAGCTCCAACCTGGGACAGGGGGCCTACGAGCAGTACTTC | CASSSNLGQGAYEQYF
TRBJ1-2 | TRBV7-2 | - | - | 13 | TGTGCCAGCAGCTCCGGACGGAACTATGGCTACACCTTC | CASSSGRNYGYTF
TRBJ2-3 | TRBV7-8 | - | - | 16 | TGTGCCAGCAGCTTAGTATGGGGGGGCGTAGTAGATACGCAGTATTTT | CASSLVWGGVVDTQYF
TRBJ2-3 | TRBV7-2 | TRBD2 | - | 11 | TGTGCCAGCAGTCCGGGACTAGCTCAGTATTTT | CASSPGLAQYF
TRBJ1-6 | TRBV27 | - | - | 17 | TGTGCCAGCAGTTTTCCCCCTCTATATGGGGTGGATTCACCCCTCCACTTT | CASSFPPLYGVDSPLHF
TRBJ2-7 | TRBV5-1 | - | - | 12 | TGCGCCAGCAGCCTAAACGGGTACGAGCAGTACTTC | CASSLNGYEQYF
TRBJ1-1 | TRBV18 | - | - | 16 | TGTGCCAGCTCTTCCACAACAATGACACTGAACACTGAAGCTTTCTTT | CASSSTTMTLNTEAFF
TRBJ2-7 | TRBV14 | - | - | 11 | TGTGCCAGCAGCCAATTAGGCGAGCAGTACTTC | CASSQLGEQYF
TRBJ1-4 | TRBV7-8 | - | - | 15 | TGTGCCAGCAGCTCGCGAGCACCAAAGAGTGAAAAACTGTTTTTT | CASSSRAPKSEKLFF
TRBJ2-4 | TRBV6-1 | - | - | 12 | TGTGCCAGCAGTGAAATTCGTAGCATTCAGTACTTC | CASSEIRSIQYF
TRBJ1-1 | TRBV19 | TRBD1 | - | 15 | TGTGCCTCATTTGAGAGGACAGGGGATTGGCGAGAAGCTTTCTTT | CASFERTGDWREAFF
TRBJ1-2 | TRBV4-1 | - | - | 13 | TGCGCCAGCAGCTATGACGGCACCTATGGCTACACCTTC | CASSYDGTYGYTF
TRBJ2-5 | TRBV7-8 | - | - | 13 | TGTGCCAGCAGTGTAGGAAACCAAGAGACCCAGTACTTC | CASSVGNQETQYF
TRBJ2-2 | TRBV11-3 | - | few | 13 | TGTGCCAGCAGCTTAGGTCCCGGCGGGGAGCTGTTTTTT | CASSLGPGGELFF